This T cell receptor (beta chain) was documented in a study of blood T cell repertoires in COVID-19. Study in general: Samples came from the United States, Italy and Spain, spanning acute and convalescent COVID-19. PBMCs, B-cell-depleted T cells, or T cells provided the cDNA or gDNA that made up the material.

In the original analysis: How many nucleated cells were present was estimated from reference gene primer amplification. Measured with immunoSEQ multiplex PCR; TCRdb has only the in-frame clones, and not every one. D and trimming come from the DNA, and the V and J calls and clone size come from that table. The sample holds approximately 460,000 clones, about 91% seen once. Trimming stripped 8 bases from V and 5 bases from J, with 13 bases between. The CDR3 runs 12 residues. Germline V gene lookup returns CDR1 MNHEY and CDR2 SVGAGI. The chain recombines TRBV6-5 with TRBJ2-7; D ambiguous. This sequence originates from a man aged 18 to 30 with COVID-19, enrolled during active disease. The specimen sequenced was peripheral blood. Here the CDR3 reads CASPLRQHEQYF. The CDR3 DNA sequence: TGTGCCAGCCCCTTGAGGCAGCACGAGCAGTACTTC.